The 5 T cell receptor beta chains in this list originate from one sample, sequenced in a study of cytomegalovirus exposure and HLA in healthy donors. The PCR contained 60 Vbeta and 13 Jbeta primers. TCRdb's table, derived via immunoSEQ multiplex PCR, lists solely in-frame clones and lacks some. The repertoire holds around 64,000 clones, roughly 88% seen once, with approximately 1.9% in the top ten. The sequenced sample was PBMCs. All receptors come from a woman under 40 in good health and CMV-seronegative.

The V gene is TRBV7-9, the J gene TRBJ1-1; 9 nucleotides match TRBD1. Germline values: CDR1 SEHNR, CDR2 FQNEAQ (reference sequence). With V trimmed by 8 bases and J by 0 bases, 7 bases remained unmatched. The CDR3 covers 15 residues. The CDR3 nucleotides are TGTGCCAGCTCCGAACAGGGGGCACTGAACACTGAAGCTTTCTTT. Translation gives CASSEQGALNTEAFF.

This chain links TRBV5-1 with TRBJ2-3, with 9 bases fitting TRBD2. J was trimmed by 4 bases and V by 0 bases; bases with no gene match: 3. Germline V gives CDR1 SGHRS, CDR2 YFSETQ. The CDR3 is 15 residues long. CDR3 amino acids: CASSLGGRAPDTQYF. CDR3 in DNA: TGCGCCAGCAGCTTGGGCGGGAGGGCCCCAGATACGCAGTATTTT.

The J gene is TRBJ2-3, the V gene TRBV9; 14 bases are a match to TRBD2. The CDR3 sequence is 17 residues long. V gave up 3 bases and J gave up 6 bases; unmatched junction bases: 9. Germline V gives CDR1 SGDLS, CDR2 YYNGEE. The CDR3 nucleotides are TGTGCCAGCAGCGCGGACCGGACTAGCGGGAGGAGGGATACGCAGTATTTT. It codes for CASSADRTSGRRDTQYF.

The chain couples TRBV6-1 to TRBJ2-1; the D is unclear. The CDR3 consists of 14 residues. V was clipped by 6 bases and J by 0 bases, with 9 bases between them. Germline V gives CDR1 MNHNS, CDR2 SASEGT. This chain's CDR3 is CASSRQSSYNEQFF. The CDR3 nucleotides read TGTGCCAGCAGCAGGCAGAGCTCCTACAATGAGCAGTTCTTC.

This clone has a single count. J is TRBJ2-3 and V is TRBV11-2; 9 bases line up with TRBD1. Germline V gene lookup returns CDR1 SGHAT and CDR2 FQNNGV. The CDR3 extends over 15 amino acids. The trim removed 5 bases at V and 0 bases at J, leaving 3 bases unmatched. CDR3 nucleotides: TGTGCCAGCAGCATCGGGACAGGGAGCACAGATACGCAGTATTTT. Translation gives CASSIGTGSTDTQYF.